These 20 T cell receptor beta chains originate from one sample sequenced in a study of blood T cell repertoires in COVID-19. This table comes from immunoSEQ multiplex PCR, and its TCRdb copy is limited to in-frame clones, with some not included. The sample carries 84,000 or so clones, 87% recorded once. The source material was peripheral blood. The receptors were gathered from a man aged 60-69 years with acute or convalescent COVID-19.

Only a few counts were recorded for this clone. The rearrangement uses TRBV11-3 and TRBJ2-2; unclear D gene. V was trimmed by 5 bases and J by 2 bases, leaving 6 bases between them. Germline CDR1 and CDR2: SGHNT and YENEEA. The CDR3 runs 13 residues. The CDR3 protein is CASSPPNTGELFF. In nucleotides, the CDR3 is TGTGCCAGCAGCCCCCCAAACACCGGGGAGCTGTTTTTT.

This chain joins TRBV12-3 or TRBV12-4 and TRBJ1-1, with TRBD1 matching over 7 bases. The junction had 3 bases not matched to a gene; V was cut back by 3 bases and J by 8 bases. The CDR3 runs 12 residues. The CDR3 loop reads CASSFMGQEAFF. For the CDR3, the DNA is TGTGCCAGCAGTTTTATGGGACAGGAAGCTTTCTTT.

Of note for this clone: One junction end disagrees with the germline gene, perhaps due to a read error. CDR3 coding DNA: TGTGCCAGCAGTAACTCGCGGGACAGGGGGCTTACTGAAGCTTTCTTT. Protein product: CASSNSRDRGLTEAFF. The V gene is TRBV6-2 or TRBV6-3, the J gene TRBJ1-1; 12 positions match TRBD1. The CDR3 is 16 residues long. In germline, CDR1 is MNHEY, CDR2 SVGEGT.

The V gene is TRBV6-5, the J gene TRBJ1-6; 7 bases are shared with TRBD1. CDR1 and CDR2 (germline): MNHEY, SVGAGI. Losses at the gene ends were 5 bases for V and 7 bases for J; bases not matched to a gene: 5. The CDR3 covers 14 residues. The CDR3 DNA sequence: TGTGCCAGCAGTCCGGGACAGTCCAATTCACCCCTCCACTTT. This gives the protein CASSPGQSNSPLHF.

The genes are TRBV30 and TRBJ2-5; the match to TRBD1 covers 8 bases. Germline V gives CDR1 GTSNPN, CDR2 SVGIG (reference sequence). The CDR3 sequence is 18 residues long. V was pared by 4 bases and J by 1 base, with 17 bases of the junction left unmatched. The CDR3 is CAWMPRQGASFSQETQYF. CDR3 coding DNA: TGTGCCTGGATGCCGAGGCAGGGGGCGTCATTTAGCCAAGAGACCCAGTACTTC.

The CDR3 sequence: CASSELDRGQFF. In DNA form, the CDR3 reads TGCGCCAGCAGTGAGTTGGACAGAGGGCAGTTCTTC. The chain joins TRBV10-1 to TRBJ2-1, with D possibly matching TRBD1 (6 bases). Germline CDR1 is WNHNN and CDR2 is SYGVQD (reference sequence). Trimming shortened V by 1 base and J by 12 bases, and 10 bases separated the two germline ends. CDR3 length: 12 residues.

The V and J genes are TRBV10-3 and TRBJ2-5, with TRBD1 matching 8 bases. J gave up 5 bases and V 0 bases, and 5 bases lay outside the gene matches. Germline V lookup: CDR1 ENHRY, CDR2 SYGVKD. The CDR3 is 15 residues long. As DNA, the CDR3 is TGTGCCATCAGTGAGTCTGTAGGACAGGGTGAGACCCAGTACTTC. Encoded protein: CAISESVGQGETQYF.

The CDR3, as DNA: TGTGCCAGCAGGGAGACAGGGAATCAGCCCCAGCATTTT. This translates into CASRETGNQPQHF. The gene calls are TRBV6-5 and TRBJ1-5; TRBD1 matches 7 bases. The CDR3 is 13 amino acids. Germline CDR1 and CDR2: MNHEY and SVGAGI. Unmatched junction bases numbered 3, after V lost 6 bases and J lost 4 bases.

This clone showed up just a few times. This chain links TRBV7-8 with TRBJ1-2, with 9 bases lining up with TRBD1. Looked up from germline, CDR1 is SGHVS and CDR2 is FQNEAQ. The length of the CDR3 is 14 residues. J lost 6 bases, V lost 5 bases, and 7 bases had no gene match. The CDR3 DNA is TGTGCCAGCAGCAGACGGACAGGGGAGAATGGCTACACCTTC. It is translated as CASSRRTGENGYTF. Full variable domain (remainder filled in from reference TRBV7-8 and TRBJ1-2): GAGVSQSPRYKVAKRGQDVALRCDPISGHVSLFWYQQALGQGPEFLTYFQNEAQLDKSGLPSDRFFAERPEGSVSTLKIQRTQQEDSAVYLCASSRRTGENGYTFGSGTRLTVV.

This rearrangement joins TRBV6-1 to TRBJ1-3; D is possibly TRBD1 (6 bases). The CDR3 contains 14 residues. Germline V gene lookup returns CDR1 MNHNS and CDR2 SASEGT. The V and J ends lost 2 bases and 4 bases respectively, with 9 bases between them. Here the CDR3 reads CASSETGYGNTIYF. Here the CDR3 DNA reads TGTGCCAGCAGTGAAACAGGGTACGGAAACACCATATATTTT.

The chain employs TRBV5-1 and TRBJ1-2; unclear D gene. Deletions cut 5 bases from V and 4 bases from J, with 15 bases between. Germline assignment: CDR1 SGHRS and CDR2 YFSETQ. CDR3 size: 14 residues. This CDR3 is CASSSESSGYGYTF. DNA for the CDR3: TGCGCCAGCAGTTCTGAAAGTAGTGGCTATGGCTACACCTTC.

This clone has only a few counts. The chain has TRBV5-6 and TRBJ2-7; TRBD1 agrees at 9 bases. Per germline, CDR1 SGHDT and CDR2 YYEEEE. There are 15 residues in the CDR3. V gave up 4 bases and J gave up 4 bases; unmatched junction bases: 9. Here the CDR3 reads CASSASGTGLYEQYF. CDR3 DNA sequence: TGTGCCAGCAGCGCGTCCGGGACAGGGCTGTACGAGCAGTACTTC.

The chain links TRBV9 to TRBJ1-1, with TRBD1 matching 7 bases. Looked up from germline, CDR1 is SGDLS and CDR2 is YYNGEE. J lost 0 bases, V lost 0 bases, and 5 bases had no gene match. The CDR3 extends over 16 amino acids. Here the CDR3 DNA reads TGTGCCAGCAGCGTAGTAGGGGGCGGGTTGAACACTGAAGCTTTCTTT. Its protein is CASSVVGGGLNTEAFF. Full variable domain (remainder filled in from reference TRBV9 and TRBJ1-1): DSGVTQTPKHLITATGQRVTLRCSPRSGDLSVYWYQQSLDQGLQFLIQYYNGEERAKGNILERFSAQQFPDLHSELNLSSLELGDSALYFCASSVVGGGLNTEAFFGQGTRLTVV.

The rearrangement links TRBV29-1 to TRBJ1-2; D is possibly TRBD1 (6 bases). V was cut by 4 bases and J by 4 bases, with 10 bases left in between. CDR3 size: 12 residues. Germline V gene data show CDR1 as SQVTM and CDR2 as ANQGSEA. The CDR3 reads CSVVQGTYGYTF. The CDR3 DNA reads as TGCAGCGTTGTGCAGGGGACCTATGGCTACACCTTC.

The CDR3 coding sequence is TGTGCCAGCAGTTCGACTGGCGGGGGGGCCGGGGAGCTGTTTTTT. Translating it yields CASSSTGGGAGELFF. J is TRBJ2-2 and V is TRBV6-2 or TRBV6-3; 9 nucleotides line up with TRBD2. Per germline, CDR1 MNHEY and CDR2 SVGEGT. J gave up 6 bases and V 4 bases, and 6 bases lay outside the gene matches. The CDR3 spans 15 residues.

The V gene is TRBV10-3, the J gene TRBJ1-2; no firm D call. The V end lost 7 bases, the J end lost 4 bases, and 16 bases lay between the germline ends. The germline V gene has CDR1 ENHRY and CDR2 SYGVKD. The CDR3 totals 14 residues. CDR3 loop: CAITSSASVYGYTF. The CDR3 nucleotides are TGTGCCATCACCTCGTCGGCCAGCGTCTATGGCTACACCTTC.

The chain employs TRBV11-2 and TRBJ2-7; no clear D. CDR3 length: 12 residues. Germline CDR1 and CDR2: SGHAT and FQNNGV. Between the trimmed V and J ends, which lost 3 bases and 7 bases, there was a span of 10 bases. The CDR3 DNA reads TGTGCCAGCAGCTTTGTCCCATTTGAGCAGTACTTC. This sequence encodes CASSFVPFEQYF.

The chain links TRBV7-2 to TRBJ2-3; D gene uncertain. V was cut by 2 bases and J by 2 bases, with 8 bases left in between. This CDR3 has 14 residues. Germline assignment: CDR1 SGHTA and CDR2 FQGNSA. CDR3 protein: CASSLYFLTDTQYF. Here the CDR3 DNA reads TGTGCCAGCAGCTTATATTTCCTCACAGATACGCAGTATTTT.

The V and J genes are TRBV2 and TRBJ1-3; 12 bases align to TRBD1. Unmatched junction bases numbered 12, after V lost 1 base and J lost 2 bases. Germline lookup yields CDR1 SNHLY and CDR2 FYNNEI. The CDR3 is 20 residues long. This CDR3 is CASSEERPGTGGRTGNTIYF. In nucleotides, the CDR3 is TGTGCCAGCAGTGAAGAGCGCCCCGGGACAGGGGGCCGAACTGGAAACACCATATATTTT.

The J gene is TRBJ1-1, the V gene TRBV10-3, with 7 bases that match TRBD1. The trim removed 4 bases at V and 0 bases at J, leaving 2 bases unmatched. This CDR3 is 14 amino acids long. Germline V gives CDR1 ENHRY, CDR2 SYGVKD. CDR3 sequence reads: CAISGDSLNTEAFF. The CDR3 DNA follows: TGTGCCATCAGTGGGGACAGCTTGAACACTGAAGCTTTCTTT.